These T cell receptor beta chains were read from a single sample in a study of cytomegalovirus exposure and HLA in healthy donors. Produced via immunoSEQ multiplex PCR; TCRdb's table is partial and in-frame only. This table has a few hundred thousand clones, approximately 81% appearing once. Sequenced material: PBMCs. The origin of the receptors is a man in his thirties or forties in good health and CMV-seronegative. The CDR3 runs from the conserved cysteine through the conserved F or W. A D gene is named only where the DNA matches it firmly. Clone size is not always given. Where it is, it says once, few, many or a class for expanded clones.

J gene: TRBJ1-1
V gene: TRBV5-1
D gene: NA
clone size: NA
CDR3 DNA: TGCGCCAGCAGCCCCCCCGGGAGGTCTGAAGCTTTCTTT
CDR3 protein: CASSPPGRSEAFF

J gene: TRBJ2-5
V gene: TRBV15
D gene: TRBD2
clone size: NA
CDR3 DNA: TGTGCCACCAGCAGAGATTCAAGACTAGCTGGGGAGACCCAGTACTTC
CDR3 protein: CATSRDSRLAGETQYF

J gene: TRBJ2-2
V gene: TRBV7-6
D gene: NA
clone size: NA
CDR3 DNA: TGTGCCAGCAGCCCAACGCGACGGAGGAACACCGGGGAGCTGTTTTTT
CDR3 protein: CASSPTRRRNTGELFF

J gene: TRBJ2-1
V gene: TRBV21-1
D gene: NA
clone size: few
CDR3 DNA: TGTGCCAGCAGCAACCCCACCGGGACTAGCGGGGGGGCCTACAATGAGCAGTTCTTC
CDR3 protein: CASSNPTGTSGGAYNEQFF

J gene: TRBJ2-7
V gene: TRBV11-2
D gene: TRBD2
clone size: NA
CDR3 DNA: TGTGCCAGCAGATCAACTAGCGTCTCCTACGAGCAGTACTTC
CDR3 protein: CASRSTSVSYEQYF

J gene: TRBJ2-7
V gene: TRBV11-2
D gene: NA
clone size: NA
CDR3 DNA: TGTGCCAGCAGCTTAATTCGCGCCTACGAGCAGTACTTC
CDR3 protein: CASSLIRAYEQYF

J gene: TRBJ1-1
V gene: TRBV16
D gene: TRBD1
clone size: NA
CDR3 DNA: TGTGCCAGCAGCCAATCAGGACAGGGAACTGAAGCTTTCTTT
CDR3 protein: CASSQSGQGTEAFF

J gene: TRBJ2-7
V gene: TRBV6-1
D gene: NA
clone size: NA
CDR3 DNA: TGTGCCAGCAGTGTCGCAGGGCTCTACGAGCAGTACTTC
CDR3 protein: CASSVAGLYEQYF

J gene: TRBJ1-2
V gene: TRBV10-2
D gene: NA
clone size: NA
CDR3 DNA: TGCGCCAGCAGTGACCAAAGAAGGACTCCCGGGGATGGCTACACCTTC
CDR3 protein: CASSDQRRTPGDGYTF

J gene: TRBJ2-7
V gene: TRBV7-2
D gene: NA
clone size: few
CDR3 DNA: TGTGCCAGCAGCTTAGAGGAGGGCGTAAACAGGTACTTC
CDR3 protein: CASSLEEGVNRYF

J gene: TRBJ2-7
V gene: TRBV28
D gene: NA
clone size: NA
CDR3 DNA: TGTGCCAGCAGTCCCGGGCTCTGGGGAGTTAGCTACGAGCAGTACTTC
CDR3 protein: CASSPGLWGVSYEQYF

J gene: TRBJ2-2
V gene: TRBV13
D gene: TRBD1
clone size: NA
CDR3 DNA: TGTGCCAGCAGCCTAACAGGGGAGTACACCGGGGAGCTGTTTTTT
CDR3 protein: CASSLTGEYTGELFF

J gene: TRBJ1-5
V gene: TRBV28
D gene: NA
clone size: NA
CDR3 DNA: TGTGCCAGCCAAGGGGGGGTACAGGGAAAACAGCCCCAGCATTTT
CDR3 protein: CASQGGVQGKQPQHF

J gene: TRBJ2-7
V gene: TRBV6-5
D gene: NA
clone size: NA
CDR3 DNA: TGTGCCAGCAGTTACCTCGGGGAGCAGTACTTC
CDR3 protein: CASSYLGEQYF

J gene: TRBJ2-7
V gene: TRBV5-6
D gene: NA
clone size: NA
CDR3 DNA: TGTGCCAGCAGCGCAACAGGGACCTACGAGCAGTACTTC
CDR3 protein: CASSATGTYEQYF

J gene: TRBJ2-5
V gene: TRBV9
D gene: NA
clone size: NA
CDR3 DNA: TGTGCCAGCAGCGTAGCTGGGAGGACTAAAGAGACCCAGTACTTC
CDR3 protein: CASSVAGRTKETQYF

J gene: TRBJ2-1
V gene: TRBV2
D gene: NA
clone size: once
CDR3 DNA: TGTGCCAGCAGTCCCTCTTCCTGGGGGGTGACCAATGAGCAGTTCTTC
CDR3 protein: CASSPSSWGVTNEQFF

J gene: TRBJ2-5
V gene: TRBV7-9
D gene: NA
clone size: NA
CDR3 DNA: TGTGCCAGCAGGAGACGAGAGGCCCAGTACTTC
CDR3 protein: CASRRREAQYF

J gene: TRBJ2-7
V gene: TRBV5-1
D gene: NA
clone size: NA
CDR3 DNA: TGCGCCAGCAGCTTGGGTCTAGCGTCCTACGAGCAGTACTTC
CDR3 protein: CASSLGLASYEQYF

J gene: TRBJ2-1
V gene: TRBV6-5
D gene: TRBD1
clone size: once
CDR3 DNA: TGTGCCAGCAGTTATTGGACAGGGAATGAGCAGTTCTTC
CDR3 protein: CASSYWTGNEQFF

J gene: TRBJ1-6
V gene: TRBV5-1
D gene: TRBD1
clone size: once
CDR3 DNA: TGCGCCAGCAGCTTGGAGGGGGCTGGTTGGTCACCCCTCCACTTT
CDR3 protein: CASSLEGAGWSPLHF

J gene: TRBJ2-3
V gene: TRBV27
D gene: TRBD1
clone size: NA
CDR3 DNA: TGTGCCAGCAGTTTCGTAGGGACAGCTACAGATACGCAGTATTTT
CDR3 protein: CASSFVGTATDTQYF

J gene: TRBJ1-4
V gene: TRBV4-1
D gene: NA
clone size: NA
CDR3 DNA: TGCGCCAGCAGCCACCCCTGGCGGGACTCGCGGGGGAAACTGTTTTTT
CDR3 protein: CASSHPWRDSRGKLFF

J gene: TRBJ1-3
V gene: TRBV10-2
D gene: NA
clone size: NA
CDR3 DNA: TGCGCCAGCAGGAACGCGGCTGGTGGAAACACCATATATTTT
CDR3 protein: CASRNAAGGNTIYF

J gene: TRBJ1-1
V gene: TRBV6-6
D gene: NA
clone size: NA
CDR3 DNA: TGTGCCAGCACAGACATGAACACTGAAGCTTTCTTT
CDR3 protein: CASTDMNTEAFF

J gene: TRBJ2-3
V gene: TRBV9
D gene: TRBD2
clone size: NA
CDR3 DNA: TGTGCCAGCAGCGTAGATTTGTGGCGGGGGGGCGGAACAGATACGCAGTATTTT
CDR3 protein: CASSVDLWRGGGTDTQYF

J gene: TRBJ1-1
V gene: TRBV7-8
D gene: NA
clone size: NA
CDR3 DNA: TGTGCCAGCAGCCCCAGGGTGGCGGGGCCGGGCACTGAAGCTTTCTTT
CDR3 protein: CASSPRVAGPGTEAFF

J gene: TRBJ2-6
V gene: TRBV28
D gene: NA
clone size: NA
CDR3 DNA: TGTGCCAGCAGTTCCCACCCCTTCTCTGGGGCCAGCGTCCTGACTTTC
CDR3 protein: CASSSHPFSGASVLTF

J gene: TRBJ2-1
V gene: TRBV7-9
D gene: NA
clone size: NA
CDR3 DNA: TGTGCCAGCAGCCAAGCAGGTCGTGAGCAGTTCTTC
CDR3 protein: CASSQAGREQFF

J gene: TRBJ1-4
V gene: TRBV28
D gene: TRBD1
clone size: NA
CDR3 DNA: TGTGCCAGCAGCATAAGACAGGGGGAGGGTGAAAAACTGTTTTTT
CDR3 protein: CASSIRQGEGEKLFF

J gene: TRBJ1-6
V gene: TRBV6-5
D gene: NA
clone size: NA
CDR3 DNA: TGTGCCAGCAGTCGACAGGCCTCACCCCTCCACTTT
CDR3 protein: CASSRQASPLHF